Following are 12 T cell receptor beta chains from one sample sequenced in a study of CD8 T cells in Susac syndrome (dated by TCRdb to between 2017 and 2020). The receptor library was made with the immunoSEQ multiplex PCR assay. RNA was extracted using the RNeasy kit, and about 0.5 to 1 microgram was reverse transcribed with random hexamers. The public reads were reprocessed in TCRdb via fastp at Q25 and MiXCR, keeping in-frame beta chains. Each CDR3 protein appears once, grouped with its most common genes and DNA. The sample profile shows 150,000 to 200,000 distinct CDR3 sequences; around 95% of them were found once. Jointly, the top ten make up 0.14% of the sample. The sequencing input was CD4+ T cells from PBMCs. These receptors originate from a human donor in good health.

The chain employs TRBV18 and TRBJ1-2; a weak D match, TRBD1 (5 bases). V was shortened by 2 bases and J by 8 bases, with 9 bases between the two germline ends. The germline V gene has CDR1 KGHSH and CDR2 LQKENI. The CDR3 length is 12 residues. The CDR3 nucleotides are TGTGCCAGCTCACCAGGAGGGGACGGCTACACCTTC. Its protein is CASSPGGDGYTF.

The chain employs TRBV27 and TRBJ1-4, with unresolved D. The CDR3 spans 16 residues. Per the germline V gene, CDR1 is MNHEY and CDR2 is SMNVEV (reference sequence). V was pared by 5 bases and J by 8 bases, with 21 bases between. The chain's CDR3 is CASSPSPAGEREKLFF. CDR3 DNA: TGTGCCAGCAGTCCATCTCCGGCCGGAGAGCGGGAAAAACTGTTTTTT.

V is TRBV6-5 and J is TRBJ2-1; D call uncertain. V was cut by 4 bases and J by 8 bases, with 12 bases left in between. CDR1 and CDR2 (germline): MNHEY, SVGAGI. The CDR3 spans 13 residues. CDR3 amino acids: CASSSLTGDEQFF. In DNA form, the CDR3 reads TGTGCCAGCAGTTCCCTTACGGGCGATGAGCAGTTCTTC.

The chain recombines TRBV18 with TRBJ1-1; tentatively, D is TRBD1 (5 bases). Germline V gene data show CDR1 as KGHSH and CDR2 as LQKENI. CDR3 length equals 13 residues. V lost 5 bases to trimming and J lost 4 bases, with 11 bases between them. CDR3 amino acids: CASSFQGSTEAFF. CDR3 DNA sequence: TGTGCCAGCTCATTCCAGGGATCCACTGAAGCTTTCTTT. The variable domain in full, completed from reference TRBV18 and TRBJ1-1, reads NAGVMQNPRHLVRRRGQEARLRCSPMKGHSHVYWYRQLPEEGLKFMVYLQKENIIDESGMPKERFSAEFPKEGPSILRIQQVVRGDSAAYFCASSFQGSTEAFFGQGTRLTVV.

The chain couples TRBV5-1 to TRBJ2-1; D tentatively fits TRBD1 or TRBD2 (5 bases each). In germline, CDR1 is SGHRS, CDR2 YFSETQ. Trimming stripped 7 bases from V and 4 bases from J, with 15 bases between. This CDR3 has 14 amino acids. The CDR3 DNA reads TGCGCCAGCGAATCCGGGACGAATTACAATGAGCAGTTCTTC. Translation: CASESGTNYNEQFF.

The V and J genes are TRBV7-2 and TRBJ2-5; TRBD1 agrees at 10 bases. The CDR3 is made up of 15 amino acids. The V gene end was trimmed by 1 base and the J gene end by 2 bases; junction bases not matched to a gene: 1. Germline V CDR1 and CDR2: SGHTA, FQGNSA. In DNA, the CDR3 is TGTGCCAGCAGCTTAGGGGGACAGGGGCAAGAGACCCAGTACTTC. Its translation: CASSLGGQGQETQYF.

The chain links TRBV27 to TRBJ1-4, with a possible D match to TRBD1 (6 bases). The CDR3 spans 13 residues. With 7 bases removed from V and 10 bases from J, the gap between germline ends came to 16 bases. Germline V gene sequence: CDR1 MNHEY, CDR2 SMNVEV (reference sequence). The CDR3 loop is CASTGARSRKLFF. CDR3 coding DNA: TGTGCCAGCACAGGGGCGAGAAGTAGAAAACTGTTTTTT.

The chain links TRBV29-1 to TRBJ1-2, with a weak D call TRBD1 (5 bases). The ends were cut back, 2 bases at V and 3 bases at J, with 13 bases in the middle. This CDR3 comprises 14 residues. Germline CDR1 SQVTM, CDR2 ANQGSEA. CDR3 coding DNA: TGCAGCGTTGAATGGCGGGGGTCTGACTATGGCTACACCTTC. Protein product: CSVEWRGSDYGYTF.

The gene calls are TRBV29-1 and TRBJ2-7; D possibly matches TRBD1 or TRBD2 (5 bases each). The CDR3 runs to 13 residues. Looked up from germline, CDR1 is SQVTM and CDR2 is ANQGSEA. For the CDR3, the DNA is TGCAGAGCCCCCGGGACGAGGCCCTACGAGCAGTACTTC. Translation: CRAPGTRPYEQYF.

V usage is TRBV20-1 and J usage is TRBJ1-1; D possibly corresponds to TRBD1 (5 bases). Germline V gene sequence: CDR1 DFQATT, CDR2 SNEGSKA (reference sequence). Between the trimmed V and J ends, which lost 1 base and 11 bases, there was a span of 11 bases. The CDR3 is 11 amino acids. The DNA for the CDR3 is TGCAGTGCTAGAGTGGAGAACAGGGCTTTCTTT. It translates to CSARVENRAFF.

The CDR3 nucleotides read TGCAGCGCCGTAGGGGGTCCTGGGGCCAACGTCCTGACTTTC. It specifies CSAVGGPGANVLTF. The chain uses TRBV29-1 and TRBJ2-6; D may be TRBD1 (6 bases). The V gene lost 7 bases and the J gene lost 2 bases, with 12 bases spanning the gap. Germline CDR1 and CDR2: SQVTM and ANQGSEA. This CDR3 has 14 residues. Full variable domain (outside the CDR3, taken from reference TRBV29-1 and TRBJ2-6): SAVISQKPSRDICQRGTSLTIQCQVDSQVTMMFWYRQQPGQSLTLIATANQGSEATYESGFVIDKFPISRPNLTFSTLTVSNMSPEDSSIYLCSAVGGPGANVLTFGAGSRLTVL.

This chain connects TRBV7-2 to TRBJ2-5; D perhaps matches TRBD2 (5 bases). Trimming stripped 2 bases from V and 5 bases from J, with 12 bases between. The CDR3 has 14 residues. CDR1 SGHTA and CDR2 FQGNSA come from the germline V gene. The CDR3 sequence is CASSLLGPGETQYF. As DNA, the CDR3 is TGTGCCAGCAGCTTATTAGGGCCGGGGGAGACCCAGTACTTC.